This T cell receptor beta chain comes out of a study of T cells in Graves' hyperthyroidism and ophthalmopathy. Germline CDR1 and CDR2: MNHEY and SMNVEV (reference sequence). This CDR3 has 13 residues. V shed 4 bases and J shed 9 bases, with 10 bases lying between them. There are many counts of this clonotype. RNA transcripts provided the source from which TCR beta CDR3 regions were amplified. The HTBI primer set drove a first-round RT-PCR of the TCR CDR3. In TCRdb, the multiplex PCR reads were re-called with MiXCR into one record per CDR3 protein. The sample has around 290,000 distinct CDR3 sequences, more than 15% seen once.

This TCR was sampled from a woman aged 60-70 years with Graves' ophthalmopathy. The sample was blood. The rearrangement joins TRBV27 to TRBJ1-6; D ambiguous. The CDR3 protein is CASSSSGLSPLHF. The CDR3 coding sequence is TGTGCCAGCAGTTCCTCGGGCCTTTCACCCCTCCACTTT.